The T cell receptor beta chain under discussion was sequenced for a study of T cell changes during pregnancy in multiple sclerosis. Assay: immunoSEQ multiplex PCR; the TCRdb copy retains only in-frame clones and omits some. Of approximately 50,000 clones in the sample, about nine tenths were seen once. Trimming pared 1 base from V and 2 bases from J, leaving 12 bases between. This CDR3 has 15 amino acids. The V gene's germline CDR1 is SGHTA and CDR2 FQGNSA. The sequencing used peripheral blood, collected in the third trimester of pregnancy. The clonotype comes from a female donor in good health, enrolled as a control in a pregnancy study. The chain employs TRBV7-2 and TRBJ2-7; a weak D match, TRBD2 (6 bases). The CDR3 DNA is TGTGCCAGCAGCTTAGTTGGCGGGGAGGCCTACGAGCAGTACTTC. This encodes CASSLVGGEAYEQYF.